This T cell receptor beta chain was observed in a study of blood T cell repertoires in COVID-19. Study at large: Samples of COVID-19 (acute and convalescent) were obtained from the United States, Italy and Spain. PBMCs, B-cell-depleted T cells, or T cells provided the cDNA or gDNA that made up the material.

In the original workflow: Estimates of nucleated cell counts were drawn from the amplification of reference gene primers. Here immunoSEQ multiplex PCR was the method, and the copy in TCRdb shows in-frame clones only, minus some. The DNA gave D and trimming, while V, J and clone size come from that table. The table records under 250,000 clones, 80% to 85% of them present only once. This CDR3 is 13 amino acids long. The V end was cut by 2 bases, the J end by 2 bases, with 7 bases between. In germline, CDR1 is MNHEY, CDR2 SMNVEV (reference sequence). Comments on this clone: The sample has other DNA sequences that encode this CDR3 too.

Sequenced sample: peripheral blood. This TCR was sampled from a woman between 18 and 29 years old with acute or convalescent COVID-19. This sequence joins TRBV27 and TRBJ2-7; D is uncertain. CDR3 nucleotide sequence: TGTGCCAGCAGTTTAGGCAGAACCTACGAGCAGTACTTC. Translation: CASSLGRTYEQYF.